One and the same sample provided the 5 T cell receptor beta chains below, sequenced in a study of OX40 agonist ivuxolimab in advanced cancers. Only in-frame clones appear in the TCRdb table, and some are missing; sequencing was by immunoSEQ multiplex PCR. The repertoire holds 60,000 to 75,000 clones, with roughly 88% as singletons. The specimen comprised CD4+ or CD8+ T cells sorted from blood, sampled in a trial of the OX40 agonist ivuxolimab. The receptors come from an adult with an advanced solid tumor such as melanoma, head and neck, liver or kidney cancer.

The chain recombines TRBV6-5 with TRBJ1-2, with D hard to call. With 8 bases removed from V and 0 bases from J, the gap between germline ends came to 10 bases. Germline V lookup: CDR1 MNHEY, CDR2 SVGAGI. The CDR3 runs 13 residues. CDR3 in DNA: TGTGCCAGCCGTTCGGAGGCTAACTATGGCTACACCTTC. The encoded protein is CASRSEANYGYTF.

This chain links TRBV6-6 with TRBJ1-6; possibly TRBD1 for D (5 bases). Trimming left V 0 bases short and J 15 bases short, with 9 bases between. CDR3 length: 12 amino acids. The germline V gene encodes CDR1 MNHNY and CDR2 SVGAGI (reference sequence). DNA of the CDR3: TGTGCCAGCAGTTACTCACAGGAGTACCTCCACTTT. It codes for CASSYSQEYLHF.

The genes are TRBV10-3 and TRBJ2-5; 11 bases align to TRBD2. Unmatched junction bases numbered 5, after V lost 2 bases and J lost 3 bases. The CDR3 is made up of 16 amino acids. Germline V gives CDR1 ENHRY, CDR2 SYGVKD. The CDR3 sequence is CAISEPLGLAEETQYF. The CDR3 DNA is TGTGCCATCAGTGAGCCTTTGGGACTAGCGGAAGAGACCCAGTACTTC.

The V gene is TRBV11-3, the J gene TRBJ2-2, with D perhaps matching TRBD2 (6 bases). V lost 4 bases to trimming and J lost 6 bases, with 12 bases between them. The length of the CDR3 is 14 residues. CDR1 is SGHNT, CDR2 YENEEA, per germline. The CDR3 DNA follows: TGTGCCAGCAGCTCGGAGGGAAGAGCCGGGGAGCTGTTTTTT. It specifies CASSSEGRAGELFF.

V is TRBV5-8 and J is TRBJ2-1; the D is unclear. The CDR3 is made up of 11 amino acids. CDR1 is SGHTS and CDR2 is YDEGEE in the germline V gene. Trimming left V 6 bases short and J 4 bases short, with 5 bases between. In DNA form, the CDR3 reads TGTGCCAGCAAAGTTTACAATGAGCAGTTCTTC. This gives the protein CASKVYNEQFF.